This T cell receptor (beta chain) is from a study of T cell responses to AZD1222 COVID-19 vaccine. Method: immunoSEQ multiplex PCR; TCRdb's copy keeps in-frame clones and lacks some. In the table there are fewer than 150,000 clones, approximately 91% of which are singletons. This TCR was sampled from an adult who received the AZD1222 COVID-19 vaccine. The input for sequencing was peripheral blood, taken 28 days after the second AZD1222 dose.

The CDR3 coding sequence is TGTGCCAGTAGTATAGACAGGGGAAGCACTGAAGCTTTCTTT. This sequence encodes CASSIDRGSTEAFF. The V call is TRBV19, the J call TRBJ1-1; tentatively, D is TRBD1 (6 bases). The CDR3 totals 14 residues. Germline CDR1 is LNHDA and CDR2 is SQIVND (reference sequence). V was cut by 0 bases and J by 4 bases, with 9 bases left in between.